This TCR beta chain was observed in a study of blood T cell repertoires in COVID-19. Study-level information: Acute and convalescent COVID-19 specimens originated in the United States, Italy and Spain.

Individuals aged about 18 to 90 years were recruited from about two dozen US areas. Participant-given clinical history determined each cohort assignment. V was clipped by 3 bases and J by 2 bases, with 8 bases between them. Germline V gene lookup returns CDR1 SGHRS and CDR2 YFSETQ. CDR3 size: 13 residues. In the original analysis: It was from reference gene primer amplification that nucleated cell counts were estimated. Here immunoSEQ multiplex PCR was the method, and the copy in TCRdb shows in-frame clones only, minus some. The DNA was the basis for D and trimming; V, J and clone size are from that table. The table lists 150,000 or so clones, roughly 90% of them singletons.

The sequencing input was PBMCs or T cells enriched from blood (not recorded which). This sequence was found in a woman aged 25 to 39 with acute COVID-19. This rearrangement joins TRBV5-1 to TRBJ2-5; D perhaps matches TRBD1 (5 bases). CDR3 nucleotide sequence: TGCGCCAGCAGCTCGACAGAGCAAGAGACCCAGTACTTC. Translating gives CASSSTEQETQYF.